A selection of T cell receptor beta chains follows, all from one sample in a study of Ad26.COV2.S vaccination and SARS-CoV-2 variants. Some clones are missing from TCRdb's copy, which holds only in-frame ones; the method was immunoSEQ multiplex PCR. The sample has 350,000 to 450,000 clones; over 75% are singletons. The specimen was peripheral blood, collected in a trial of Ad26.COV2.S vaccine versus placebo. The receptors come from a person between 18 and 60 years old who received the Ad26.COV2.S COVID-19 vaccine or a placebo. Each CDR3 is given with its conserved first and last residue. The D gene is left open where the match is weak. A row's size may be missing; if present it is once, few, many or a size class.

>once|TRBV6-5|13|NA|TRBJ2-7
TGTGCCAGCAGTTCCGCTCTACTCTACGAGCAGTACTTC
CASSSALLYEQYF
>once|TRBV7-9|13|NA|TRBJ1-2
TGTGCCAGCGAGGGGGGGCGTGTAGGTGGCTACACCTTC
CASEGGRVGGYTF
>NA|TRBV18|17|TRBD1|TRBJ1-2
TGTGCCAGCTCACTCGGGACAGGGGGCGTGGGGAACTATGGCTACACCTTC
CASSLGTGGVGNYGYTF
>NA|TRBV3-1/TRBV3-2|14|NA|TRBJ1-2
TGTGCCAGCAGCCAGGGACAATCTAACTATGGCTACACCTTC
CASSQGQSNYGYTF
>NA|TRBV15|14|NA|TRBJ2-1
TGTGCCACCAGCAGAGATATTTTGGGAAATGAGCAGTTCTTC
CATSRDILGNEQFF
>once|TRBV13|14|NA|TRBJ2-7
TGTGCCAGCAGCTCAGGCGGCGGAGACTACGAGCAGTACTTC
CASSSGGGDYEQYF
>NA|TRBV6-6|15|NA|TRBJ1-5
TGTGCCAGCATCAACGGGGGGGCTGGCAATCAGCCCCAGCATTTT
CASINGGAGNQPQHF
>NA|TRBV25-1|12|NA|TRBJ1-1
TGTGCCAGCAGGGTCGGGGTCACTGAAGCTTTCTTT
CASRVGVTEAFF
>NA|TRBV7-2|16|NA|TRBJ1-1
TGTGCCAGCAGCCCTCGCCGGGGCAGATTAGACACTGAAGCTTTCTTT
CASSPRRGRLDTEAFF
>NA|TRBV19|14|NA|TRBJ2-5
TGTGCCAGTAGTATTACGGGAAGTCAAGAGACCCAGTACTTC
CASSITGSQETQYF
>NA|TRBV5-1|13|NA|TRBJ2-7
TGCGCCAGCAGCTTGAGGCAGAGCTACGAGCAGTACTTC
CASSLRQSYEQYF
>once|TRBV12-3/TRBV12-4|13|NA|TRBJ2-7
TGTGCCAGCAGTTTCTTGGCCGGGCTGGAGCAGTACTTC
CASSFLAGLEQYF
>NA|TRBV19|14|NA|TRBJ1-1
TGTGCCAGTAGTATAGGTGGCACGAACACTGAAGCTTTCTTT
CASSIGGTNTEAFF
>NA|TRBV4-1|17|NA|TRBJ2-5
TGCGCCAGCAGCCAAGAGGCCGCTAGGGGCTCCGAAGAGACCCAGTACTTC
CASSQEAARGSEETQYF
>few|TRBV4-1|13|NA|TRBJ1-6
TGCGCCAGCAGCCAAGTGAGGAATTCACCCCTCCACTTT
CASSQVRNSPLHF
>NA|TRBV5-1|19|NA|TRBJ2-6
TGCGCCAGCAGCTTGGTAGGAGGGGGCCCCCTCTCTGGGGCCAACGTCCTGACTTTC
CASSLVGGGPLSGANVLTF
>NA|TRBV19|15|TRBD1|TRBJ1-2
TGTGCCAGTAGTATGGAGGACAGGGGAGGATATGGCTACACCTTC
CASSMEDRGGYGYTF
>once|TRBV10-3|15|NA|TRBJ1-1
TGTGCCATCAGTGAGTCCCGTGGGACGGGCACTGAAGCTTTCTTT
CAISESRGTGTEAFF
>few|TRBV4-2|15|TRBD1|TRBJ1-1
TGTGCCAGCAGCCAACGAAAGGGGGCTAATCTTGAAGCTTTCTTT
CASSQRKGANLEAFF
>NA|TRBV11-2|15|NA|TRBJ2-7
TGTGCCAGCAGCTTAGATCTCGTCAAATCCTACGAGCAGTACTTC
CASSLDLVKSYEQYF
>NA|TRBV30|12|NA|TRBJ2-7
TGTGCCTGTGATCAGGGTAACTACGAGCAGTACTTC
CACDQGNYEQYF